This T cell receptor beta chain is from a study of cytomegalovirus exposure and HLA in healthy donors. Broader study findings: The study designated 164 TCR beta chains cytomegalovirus-associated. The tendency of first-cohort TCR clusters to co-occur in the 120 validation repertoires was the finding of a later analysis.

Germline CDR1 reads MNHNS; CDR2 reads SASEGT. The CDR3 spans 13 residues. V lost 9 bases to trimming and J lost 5 bases; unmatched junction nucleotides: 5. This clone was recorded many times. What it binds is not known. Here immunoSEQ multiplex PCR was the method, and the copy in TCRdb shows in-frame clones only, minus some. The profile shows about 140,000 clones, around 86% of them singletons. The rearrangement joins TRBV6-1 to TRBJ1-2; 11 bases are shared with TRBD1. The clonotype originates from a man in his late teens or twenties in good health and CMV-seropositive. The sample consisted of PBMCs. The CDR3 protein is CASRTGGFYGYTF. The CDR3 DNA reads TGTGCCAGTCGGACAGGGGGCTTTTATGGCTACACCTTC.